The present T cell receptor beta chain was sequenced within a study of T cells in Graves' hyperthyroidism and ophthalmopathy. Study-wide context: Blood from the periphery was taken at initial diagnosis, before any treatment.

Amplification of TCR beta CDR3 regions used RNA as the template. An initial round of RT-PCR targeting the TCR CDR3 relied on the HTBI primer set. TCRdb reprocessed the multiplex PCR reads with MiXCR, giving one entry per CDR3 protein. The sample yields around 690,000 distinct CDR3 sequences, 17% seen once. This clonotype was seen many times. Clinical symptoms, serum thyroxine and TRAb, thyroid ultrasound and orbital computed tomography together formed the diagnostic basis. Sequencing was carried out using blood. The receptor comes from a man aged 45-60 years with Graves' hyperthyroidism.

The CDR3 protein is CASSLDGRQNTEAFF. CDR3 nucleotides: TGTGCCAGCAGCTTAGATGGACGGCAGAACACTGAAGCTTTCTTT. The chain links TRBV11-2 to TRBJ1-1; D not certain. Deletions cut 0 bases from V and 1 base from J, with 9 bases between. Germline-derived CDR1 and CDR2 are SGHAT and FQNNGV. The CDR3 is 15 residues long.